A selection of T cell receptor beta chains follows, all from one sample in a study of blood T cell repertoires in COVID-19. Generated by immunoSEQ multiplex PCR, the TCRdb table keeps only in-frame clones and is missing some. The repertoire includes under 300,000 clones, roughly nine tenths of them detected once, and less than 8% sits in the top ten. What was sequenced was peripheral blood. The receptors come from a man between 60 and 70 years old with acute or convalescent COVID-19. CDR3s include the opening cysteine and the closing phenylalanine or tryptophan. The order of the fields is J gene, D gene, V gene, CDR3 protein. D genes are given only for firm matches.

TRBJ2-1	TRBD2	TRBV6-2/TRBV6-3	CASSHGTSGRRYNEQFF
TRBJ2-2	TRBD2	TRBV28	CASIPGLGAGELFF
TRBJ2-7	TRBD2	TRBV9	CASSETPGLGIPYEQYF
TRBJ2-5	-	TRBV11-3	CASSLVAGAASQETQYF
TRBJ1-2	TRBD1	TRBV7-9	CASSIDRGKVVAF
TRBJ2-7	-	TRBV6-5	CASSYSQGLVKGEQYF
TRBJ1-1	-	TRBV28	CASSPHGGFTEAFF
TRBJ2-7	TRBD2	TRBV7-2	CASSFSGSTGEQYF
TRBJ1-4	-	TRBV5-1	CASSFGGVGEKLFF
TRBJ2-1	-	TRBV5-1	CASSLEADSGQREQFF
TRBJ1-1	TRBD1	TRBV7-2	CASSIGTGLNTEAFF
TRBJ2-7	-	TRBV6-5	CASRLTALGEQYF
TRBJ2-2	-	TRBV7-5	CAALGELFF
TRBJ1-1	TRBD1	TRBV28	CASSFKGGQGKRDTEAFF
TRBJ1-5	-	TRBV27	CASRANSNQPQHF
TRBJ2-1	-	TRBV19	CASRELAAANNEQFF
TRBJ1-1	TRBD1	TRBV28	CGTTGPTEAFF